The clone carrying this T cell receptor (beta chain) was detected only a few times. Unique molecular identifiers (one per individual cDNA molecule) were attached. TCRdb fed the 5' RACE reads into MiXCR, producing one record per CDR3 protein. The table has around 80,000 distinct CDR3 sequences, about 10% seen once. V lost 4 bases, J lost 2 bases, and 16 bases stayed unmatched. CDR1 is SGDLS and CDR2 is YYNGEE in the germline V gene. CDR3 length: 19 amino acids. The sample is drawn from a study of early T cells in non-severe SARS-CoV-2 infection. Across the whole study: Unpaired chains resulted from sequencing bulk RNA of unsorted whole blood.

The sequence derives from an adult who was a healthcare worker with PCR-confirmed SARS-CoV-2 infection or an uninfected control (not recorded which). The J gene is TRBJ2-1, the V gene TRBV9, with TRBD2 identical over 9 bases. Sequencing was performed on whole blood, taken at baseline. CDR3 DNA: TGTGCCAGCAGCCTTCAGCGGGAGGAGACCACGTTGACCTACAATGAGCAGTTCTTC. Residues: CASSLQREETTLTYNEQFF.